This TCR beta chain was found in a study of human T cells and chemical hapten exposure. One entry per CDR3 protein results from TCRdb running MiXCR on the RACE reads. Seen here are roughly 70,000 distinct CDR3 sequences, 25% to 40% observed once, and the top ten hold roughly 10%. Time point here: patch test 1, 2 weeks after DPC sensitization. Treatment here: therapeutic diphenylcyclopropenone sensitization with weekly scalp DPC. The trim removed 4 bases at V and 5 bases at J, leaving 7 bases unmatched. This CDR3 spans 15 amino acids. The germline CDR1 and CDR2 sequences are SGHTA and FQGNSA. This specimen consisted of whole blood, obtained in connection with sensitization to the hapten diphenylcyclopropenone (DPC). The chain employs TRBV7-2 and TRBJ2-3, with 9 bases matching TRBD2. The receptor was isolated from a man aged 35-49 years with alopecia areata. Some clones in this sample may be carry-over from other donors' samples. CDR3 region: CASSYGTSWEDTQYF. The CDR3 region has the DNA TGTGCCAGCAGCTACGGGACTAGCTGGGAAGATACGCAGTATTTT.